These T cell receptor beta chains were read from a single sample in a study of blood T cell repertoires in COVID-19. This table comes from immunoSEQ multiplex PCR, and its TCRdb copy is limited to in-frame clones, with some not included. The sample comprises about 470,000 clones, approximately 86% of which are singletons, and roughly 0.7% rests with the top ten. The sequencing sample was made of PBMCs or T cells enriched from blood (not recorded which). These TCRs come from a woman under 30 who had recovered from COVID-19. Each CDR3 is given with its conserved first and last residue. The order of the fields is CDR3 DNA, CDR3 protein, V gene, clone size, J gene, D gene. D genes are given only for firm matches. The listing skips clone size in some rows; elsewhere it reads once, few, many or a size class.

TGTGCCAGCAGCGTAGGCGGGGAGGGAATGTACGAGCAGTACTTC,CASSVGGEGMYEQYF,TRBV9,-,TRBJ2-7,TRBD2
TGCGCCAGCAGCTTAACGGGTCAAAATTACGAGCAGTACTTC,CASSLTGQNYEQYF,TRBV5-1,-,TRBJ2-7,-
TGTGCCAGCAGCTTATGGCAGGGAATGGGTCAGTCCGGGGAGCTGTTTTTT,CASSLWQGMGQSGELFF,TRBV5-6,-,TRBJ2-2,-
TGTGCCAGCAGCGTAGATGTGACAGGGAGTAATGAGCAGTTCTTC,CASSVDVTGSNEQFF,TRBV9,many,TRBJ2-1,TRBD1
TGTGCCAGCAGTTTTGGACTAGCGGGGGGGCCCAATGAGCAGTTCTTC,CASSFGLAGGPNEQFF,TRBV6-5,-,TRBJ2-1,TRBD2
TGCAGCGTTGCCCAGGGTTCGACTGAAGCTTTCTTT,CSVAQGSTEAFF,TRBV29-1,few,TRBJ1-1,-
TGTGCCAGCAGTCCCTGGACAGGGACTACAGTCTATGGCTACACCTTC,CASSPWTGTTVYGYTF,TRBV27,-,TRBJ1-2,TRBD1
TGTGCCAGCACCGAAGGGAGGGGCACAGATACGCAGTATTTT,CASTEGRGTDTQYF,TRBV2,-,TRBJ2-3,TRBD2
TGTGCCAGCAGCCCTGGAGGGGAGAGGGCTGAAGCTTTCTTT,CASSPGGERAEAFF,TRBV5-4,-,TRBJ1-1,-
TGTGCCAGCAGCTTAAGGGGTCAAAGCAATCAGCCCCAGCATTTT,CASSLRGQSNQPQHF,TRBV11-2,-,TRBJ1-5,-
TGTGCCAGCAGTCTTAGCGGGGGGGCCGCAGAGACCCAGTACTTC,CASSLSGGAAETQYF,TRBV6-6,-,TRBJ2-5,TRBD2
TGCGCCAGCAGTTCTGGGACAGGGTTTTTCGAGCAGTACTTC,CASSSGTGFFEQYF,TRBV5-1,-,TRBJ2-7,TRBD1
TGTGCCAGCAAGGGGTACAGCAGAGCAAGGTATGGCTACACCTTC,CASKGYSRARYGYTF,TRBV2,few,TRBJ1-2,-
TGTGCCAGCAGCGTACAGGGTAATGGCTACACCTTC,CASSVQGNGYTF,TRBV11-2,-,TRBJ1-2,-
TGTGCCAGCAGCCTAGCCGTGGGGGCAGCTGAAGCTTTCTTT,CASSLAVGAAEAFF,TRBV11-2,-,TRBJ1-1,-
TGTGCCAGCAGCCCGGACAGGGACTATGGCTACACCTTC,CASSPDRDYGYTF,TRBV3-1/TRBV3-2,few,TRBJ1-2,TRBD1
TGTGCCAGCTCCCAACTAGCGGGGGGTACCTACGAGCAGTACTTC,CASSQLAGGTYEQYF,TRBV2,-,TRBJ2-7,TRBD2
TGTGCCAGCCGGGGGGACACCATATATTTT,CASRGDTIYF,TRBV6-5,-,TRBJ1-3,-
TGTGCCAGCACCATAGCTGGCTTCGTTTCAGATACGCAGTATTTT,CASTIAGFVSDTQYF,TRBV28,-,TRBJ2-3,-
TGTGCCAGTAGTCCTCGACAGGGAGGTCGCACTGAAGCTTTCTTT,CASSPRQGGRTEAFF,TRBV19,-,TRBJ1-1,TRBD1
TGTGCAAGCGCTGGGCAACAGGGCTATGGAAACACCATATATTTT,CASAGQQGYGNTIYF,TRBV12-2,-,TRBJ1-3,-
TGCGCCAGCAGCTCCGACCAGGGGAGCGAGCAGTACTTC,CASSSDQGSEQYF,TRBV5-1,-,TRBJ2-7,-
TGTGCCAGCAGCTTAGCCACTCCGGGCGAGACTACCCCTTATACGCAGTATTTT,CASSLATPGETTPYTQYF,TRBV7-2,-,TRBJ2-3,-
TGCAGCGTTCTAAGTTACGGGGATGGCTACACCTTC,CSVLSYGDGYTF,TRBV29-1,-,TRBJ1-2,-
TGTGCCAGCTCACTTTCGGGGGGACCCTCTGGAAACACCATATATTTT,CASSLSGGPSGNTIYF,TRBV18,-,TRBJ1-3,-
TGCGCCAGCAGTCAGGAAACAGGGGATAGTGGCTACACCTTC,CASSQETGDSGYTF,TRBV23-1,-,TRBJ1-2,TRBD1
TGTGCCAGCAGACACTGGGGTAACAGGGGACAGAACACTGAAGCTTTCTTT,CASRHWGNRGQNTEAFF,TRBV11-2,once,TRBJ1-1,TRBD1
TGTGCCAGCAGGGGCAGGGGGTGGAGTGGGCAGTACTTC,CASRGRGWSGQYF,TRBV27,-,TRBJ2-7,TRBD1
TGTGCCAGCAGTTTGCGGGACAGGGATACTGAAGCTTTCTTT,CASSLRDRDTEAFF,TRBV28,-,TRBJ1-1,TRBD1